This entry describes one T cell receptor (beta chain). The entirety of the isolated RNA underwent reverse transcription, so expressed TCRB transcripts were sequenced. Assay used: immunoSEQ multiplex PCR; TCRdb lists only in-frame clones, some missing. The table records over 65,000 clones, 25% to 35% of them present only once. This entry belongs to a study of beta chain features in type 1 diabetes. The CDR3 has 16 amino acids. Germline lookup yields CDR1 ENHRY and CDR2 SYGVKD. Trimming took 2 bases from V and 5 from J; bases not matched to a gene: 12. This clonotype was obtained from a woman between 18 and 29 years old in good health. The sequencing sample was made of stem cell memory CD4+ T cells from blood. The gene calls are TRBV10-3 and TRBJ2-7; the match to TRBD1 covers 7 bases. CDR3 sequence reads: CAISEQRGRGTHEQYF. CDR3 bases: TGTGCCATCAGTGAGCAAAGGGGGCGCGGTACCCACGAGCAGTACTTC.